This passage covers 9 T cell receptor beta chains from one sample sequenced in a study of CD8+CD57+ T cells in acquired aplastic anemia. Those patients picked for sequencing had displayed CD8+CD57+ cell expansion on flow cytometry. It was genomic DNA that served as the template for profiling TCR beta VDJ and CDR3. One entry per CDR3 protein, called by TCRdb with MiXCR from the reads. This sample has fewer than 200,000 distinct CDR3 sequences, with 71% found just once. The sequenced material came from sorted CD4+, CD8+, or CD8+CD57+ T cells (not recorded which) from PBMCs. The receptors shown here come from a human donor with aplastic anemia.

Of note for this clonotype: Because it lacks the conserved phenylalanine or tryptophan at the end, this CDR3 is likely a read error. No DNA is shown, since the ends of the CDR3 on it are uncertain; the CDR3 is the one TCRdb lists. This chain links TRBV7-9 with TRBJ2-2. Looked up from germline, CDR1 is SEHNR and CDR2 is FQNEAQ (reference sequence). Termini included, the CDR3 measures 9 amino acids. CDR3 loop: CASSLPEAT.

This chain links TRBV20-1 with TRBJ2-5, with D possibly TRBD2 on 5 matching bases. The CDR3 has 13 amino acids. Germline CDR1 and CDR2: DFQATT and SNEGSKA (reference sequence). The ends were cut back, 6 bases at V and 1 base at J, with 12 bases in the middle. The CDR3 here is CSAKPSGQETQYF. As DNA, the CDR3 is TGCAGTGCCAAGCCCAGCGGCCAAGAGACCCAGTACTTC.

The chain employs TRBV6-1 and TRBJ1-4; D remains ambiguous. The CDR3 runs 16 residues. CDR1 is MNHNS and CDR2 is SASEGT in the germline V gene. The ends were cut back, 7 bases at V and 3 bases at J, with 18 bases in the middle. CDR3 nucleotides: TGTGCCAGCAAACTAGGTAGAGGACGGGCTAATGAAAAACTGTTTTTT. It codes for CASKLGRGRANEKLFF.

This clonotype was detected many times. One end of the junction fails to match germline, which may point to a read error. The chain recombines TRBV4-2 with TRBJ1-6; TRBD1 matches at 8 bases. The CDR3 is 15 amino acids. Germline CDR1 and CDR2: LGHNA and YNFKEQ. CDR3 in DNA: TGTGCCAGCAGACAAGACAGGGGCTCTAATTCACCCCTCCACTTT. Protein sequence: CASRQDRGSNSPLHF.

The chain combines TRBV29-1 with TRBJ2-6; no clear D gene. Germline-derived CDR1 and CDR2 are SQVTM and ANQGSEA. The ends were cut back, 4 bases at V and 0 bases at J, with 7 bases in the middle. CDR3 length: 14 amino acids. The CDR3, as DNA: TGCAGCGTTGCGCCGCGCTCTGGGGCCAACGTCCTGACTTTC. This gives the protein CSVAPRSGANVLTF.

The J gene is TRBJ2-1, the V gene TRBV29-1, with a weak D call TRBD2 (6 bases). This CDR3 spans 11 amino acids. CDR1 SQVTM and CDR2 ANQGSEA come from the germline V gene. CDR3 in amino acids: CRGDWGNEQFF. The CDR3 DNA sequence: TGCCGCGGGGACTGGGGCAATGAGCAGTTCTTC.

CDR3 residues: CASSLGAGGNTGELFF. CDR3 in DNA: TGTGCCAGCAGCTTAGGGGCGGGGGGAAACACCGGGGAGCTGTTTTTT. J is TRBJ2-2 and V is TRBV7-3, with 8 bases aligning to TRBD2. There are 16 residues in the CDR3. Germline trimming cut 2 bases from V and 2 bases from J; bases unmatched to any gene: 4. CDR1 is SGHTA, CDR2 FQGTGA, per germline. Full variable domain (rest looked up from reference TRBV7-3 and TRBJ2-2): GAGVSQTPSNKVTEKGKYVELRCDPISGHTALYWYRQSLGQGPEFLIYFQGTGAADDSGLPNDRFFAVRPEGSVSTLKIQRTERGDSAVYLCASSLGAGGNTGELFFGEGSRLTVL.

The chain uses TRBV6-1 and TRBJ1-4; D is unclear. There are 10 residues in the CDR3. From germline, CDR1 is MNHNS and CDR2 SASEGT. Trimming took 7 bases from V and 11 from J, leaving 8 bases between them. Here the CDR3 reads CASNGEKLFF. CDR3 DNA sequence: TGTGCCAGCAATGGGGAGAAACTGTTTTTT.

The chain's CDR3 is CASSLVQGVWEKLFF. CDR3 bases: TGTGCCAGCAGCTTAGTACAGGGCGTTTGGGAAAAACTGTTTTTT. This rearrangement joins TRBV11-2 to TRBJ1-4; a possible D gene is TRBD1 (6 bases). Germline V gene sequence: CDR1 SGHAT, CDR2 FQNNGV. V lost 1 base, J lost 8 bases, and 14 bases lay in between. The CDR3 loop spans 15 amino acids.